Shown below are 30 T cell receptor beta chains from a single sample sequenced in a study of shared clonotypes between healthy human individuals. The assay was immunoSEQ multiplex PCR, and TCRdb's table has in-frame clones only and misses some. There are roughly 2.6 million clones in the sample; roughly 92% occur only once, and under 0.15% lies in the top ten. Sample: naive CD4+ T cells sorted from blood. This sample's subset: CD45RA+ positively selected. The receptors stem from a man in his late teens or twenties in good health.

The J gene is TRBJ1-2, the V gene TRBV5-4; D is uncertain. The CDR3 sequence is 13 residues long. V shed 2 bases and J shed 7 bases, with 12 bases lying between them. Germline V gives CDR1 SGHNT, CDR2 YYREEE (reference sequence). CDR3 protein: CASSLGTGSGYTF. DNA for the CDR3: TGTGCCAGCAGCTTAGGAACTGGGAGTGGCTACACCTTC.

The chain is built from TRBV7-2 and TRBJ1-2, with TRBD1 identical over 7 bases. Trimming cost V 8 bases and J 7 bases; bases outside gene matches: 10. This CDR3 is built from 13 residues. CDR1 SGHTA and CDR2 FQGNSA come from the germline V gene. This CDR3 is CASAAGGARGYTF. As DNA, the CDR3 is TGTGCCAGCGCGGCAGGGGGGGCTCGTGGCTACACCTTC.

V and J are TRBV10-3 and TRBJ1-4; maybe TRBD1 (6 bases). The CDR3 spans 15 residues. The ends were cut back, 3 bases at V and 8 bases at J, with 16 bases in the middle. Germline V gives CDR1 ENHRY, CDR2 SYGVKD. The CDR3: CAISDSRDIREKLFF. DNA for the CDR3: TGTGCCATCAGTGATTCCCGGGACATAAGGGAAAAACTGTTTTTT.

The V and J genes are TRBV2 and TRBJ1-5, with D possibly matching TRBD1 (6 bases). CDR3 size: 14 residues. Between the trimmed V and J ends, which lost 8 bases and 0 bases, there was a span of 11 bases. Germline V gene data show CDR1 as SNHLY and CDR2 as FYNNEI. The CDR3 loop is CASQDSYSNQPQHF. In DNA form, the CDR3 reads TGTGCCAGCCAGGACAGTTATAGCAATCAGCCCCAGCATTTT.

This sequence joins TRBV7-9 and TRBJ1-1; no definite D call. CDR1 and CDR2 from the germline V gene are SEHNR and FQNEAQ (reference sequence). The CDR3 runs to 14 residues. V lost 1 base to trimming and J lost 4 bases, with 10 bases between them. CDR3: CASSLVSGVTEAFF. CDR3 coding DNA: TGTGCCAGCAGCTTAGTATCTGGGGTCACTGAAGCTTTCTTT.

The chain recombines TRBV10-3 with TRBJ2-7; 7 bases are shared with TRBD2. Germline V lookup: CDR1 ENHRY, CDR2 SYGVKD. V shed 3 bases, J shed 0 bases, and the junction held 5 bases outside the gene matches. This CDR3 region has 15 residues. This chain's CDR3 is CAISDWGGSSYEQYF. CDR3 coding DNA: TGTGCCATCAGTGATTGGGGGGGGAGCTCCTACGAGCAGTACTTC.

The chain combines TRBV7-6 with TRBJ1-4; D perhaps matches TRBD1 (6 bases). CDR1 SGHVS and CDR2 FNYEAQ come from the germline V gene. There are 17 residues in the CDR3. V was clipped by 0 bases and J by 8 bases, with 19 bases between them. This CDR3 reads CASSLALGAGTGEKLFF. Here the CDR3 DNA reads TGTGCCAGCAGCTTAGCATTGGGGGCGGGAACTGGGGAAAAACTGTTTTTT.

The rearrangement uses TRBV5-1 and TRBJ2-2; 7 nucleotides line up with TRBD1. J gave up 6 bases and V 0 bases, and 5 bases lay outside the gene matches. The CDR3 has 15 amino acids. Germline CDR1 is SGHRS and CDR2 is YFSETQ. CDR3 protein: CASSLEAGGSGELFF. DNA for the CDR3: TGCGCCAGCAGCTTGGAGGCAGGGGGATCCGGGGAGCTGTTTTTT.

Concerning this clone itself: The sample contains more than one DNA sequence encoding this CDR3. The chain couples TRBV20-1 to TRBJ2-1; the D is unclear. V lost 6 bases and J 0 bases, leaving 3 bases between the germline ends. The germline V gene encodes CDR1 DFQATT and CDR2 SNEGSKA (reference sequence). The CDR3 is 11 residues long. The CDR3 DNA reads TGCAGTGCGGTCTCCTACAATGAGCAGTTCTTC. This gives the protein CSAVSYNEQFF.

This chain connects TRBV9 to TRBJ1-4; 7 nucleotides agree with TRBD1. V shed 4 bases, J shed 4 bases, and the junction held 4 bases outside the gene matches. In germline, CDR1 is SGDLS, CDR2 YYNGEE. The CDR3 has 14 residues. The CDR3 nucleotides read TGTGCCAGCAGCTCCGGGACAGTTAATGAAAAACTGTTTTTT. Protein sequence: CASSSGTVNEKLFF. The variable domain in full, with the rest retrieved from reference TRBV9 and TRBJ1-4, is DSGVTQTPKHLITATGQRVTLRCSPRSGDLSVYWYQQSLDQGLQFLIQYYNGEERAKGNILERFSAQQFPDLHSELNLSSLELGDSALYFCASSSGTVNEKLFFGSGTQLSVL.

The CDR3 here is CASSVGAGGREQYF. The CDR3 DNA sequence: TGTGCCAGCTCAGTAGGGGCAGGGGGCCGCGAGCAGTACTTC. The V and J genes are TRBV18 and TRBJ2-7; 8 bases map to TRBD1. Germline CDR1 KGHSH, CDR2 LQKENI. CDR3 length: 14 amino acids. V dropped 5 bases and J dropped 6; count of bases not matched to a gene: 9.

This clone has only one observation. This chain links TRBV5-1 with TRBJ2-7; no clear D gene. Germline values: CDR1 SGHRS, CDR2 YFSETQ. CDR3 length: 15 residues. Trimming stripped 5 bases from V and 2 bases from J, with 17 bases between. The CDR3 sequence is CASSSTKGQTYEQYF. CDR3 DNA: TGCGCCAGCAGTTCAACGAAGGGCCAAACCTACGAGCAGTACTTC.

This clone was seen just once. The CDR3 DNA is TGCGCCAGCAGCTTGGACGCGGGGAGGGACCAAGAGACCCAGTACTTC. Its translation is CASSLDAGRDQETQYF. This chain uses TRBV5-1 with TRBJ2-5; TRBD2 agrees at 7 bases. CDR1 and CDR2 (germline): SGHRS, YFSETQ. This CDR3 is 16 amino acids long. The V segment lost 0 bases and the J segment 0 bases; nucleotides outside the gene matches: 5.

The rearrangement links TRBV6-1 to TRBJ2-3; 11 nucleotides agree with TRBD2. J lost 0 bases, V lost 2 bases, and 13 bases had no gene match. CDR1 and CDR2 from the germline V gene are MNHNS and SASEGT. The CDR3 sequence is 20 residues long. In DNA form, the CDR3 reads TGTGCCAGCAGTGAAAGGGCTAGCGGGGGGACCTATCTCAGCACAGATACGCAGTATTTT. Its translation is CASSERASGGTYLSTDTQYF.

The V call is TRBV30, the J call TRBJ1-1; 11 nucleotides agree with TRBD1. Looked up from germline, CDR1 is GTSNPN and CDR2 is SVGIG (reference sequence). V trimming: 3 bases; J trimming: 7 bases; junction bases outside the gene matches: 7. This CDR3 comprises 14 residues. Here the CDR3 DNA reads TGTGCCTGGAGGGGACAGGGGGACTCTGTTGAAGCTTTCTTT. Translated: CAWRGQGDSVEAFF.

CDR3: CASSLTGEGNTIYF. The CDR3 DNA reads TGTGCCAGCAGCTTGACAGGGGAGGGAAACACCATATATTTT. The chain links TRBV5-6 to TRBJ1-3; 7 bases map to TRBD1. In germline, CDR1 is SGHDT, CDR2 YYEEEE. V shed 1 base, J shed 4 bases, and the junction held 2 bases outside the gene matches. The CDR3 runs 14 residues.

CDR3: CASRPLAGPYNEQFF. The CDR3 DNA reads as TGTGCCAGCAGACCACTAGCGGGGCCTTACAATGAGCAGTTCTTC. The V call is TRBV27, the J call TRBJ2-1; 10 bases are a match to TRBD2. The CDR3 covers 15 residues. The J segment lost 4 bases and the V segment lost 6 bases, leaving 6 bases of the junction unmatched. CDR1 MNHEY and CDR2 SMNVEV come from the germline V gene (reference sequence).

This chain links TRBV27 with TRBJ1-4; D gene ambiguous. The V gene lost 3 bases and the J gene lost 4 bases, with 12 bases spanning the gap. CDR1 MNHEY and CDR2 SMNVEV come from the germline V gene (reference sequence). The length of the CDR3 is 15 residues. The CDR3 nucleotides read TGTGCCAGCAGTTTGTCTGGCCTGGGTAATGAAAAACTGTTTTTT. Its protein is CASSLSGLGNEKLFF.

The V call is TRBV2, the J call TRBJ2-2, with 11 bases matching TRBD2. The CDR3 is 17 amino acids. Germline-derived CDR1 and CDR2 are SNHLY and FYNNEI. With V trimmed by 4 bases and J by 4 bases, 8 bases remained unmatched. CDR3 DNA sequence: TGTGCCAGCAGTGTGGAGACTAGCGGGGTAGGCACCGGGGAGCTGTTTTTT. It encodes CASSVETSGVGTGELFF.

V is TRBV30 and J is TRBJ2-1; a weak D match, TRBD2 (6 bases). V lost 4 bases to trimming and J lost 7 bases, with 23 bases between them. The CDR3 has 16 amino acids. In germline, CDR1 is GTSNPN, CDR2 SVGIG (reference sequence). The DNA of the CDR3 is TGTGCCTGGAATCCTCTCGAGGGCTTTGGGGGGAATGAGCAGTTCTTC. Translated: CAWNPLEGFGGNEQFF.

The chain is built from TRBV27 and TRBJ1-5; D remains ambiguous. CDR1 MNHEY and CDR2 SMNVEV come from the germline V gene (reference sequence). The CDR3 totals 19 residues. Trimming stripped 7 bases from V and 0 bases from J, with 25 bases between. The CDR3, as DNA: TGTGCCAGCAATCAGCTGACCCGTCCGACTCACTATAGCAATCAGCCCCAGCATTTT. Its translation is CASNQLTRPTHYSNQPQHF.

The chain joins TRBV30 to TRBJ2-3, with no clear D. Trimming pared 0 bases from V and 0 bases from J, leaving 10 bases between. The CDR3 runs to 15 residues. Germline values: CDR1 GTSNPN, CDR2 SVGIG (reference sequence). Written as DNA, the CDR3 is TGTGCCTGGAGTGTACAAGCGACTAGCACAGATACGCAGTATTTT. Its protein is CAWSVQATSTDTQYF.

The chain recombines TRBV11-2 with TRBJ2-1; TRBD2 aligns across 7 bases. With V trimmed by 2 bases and J by 4 bases, 17 bases remained unmatched. The CDR3 sequence is 19 residues long. Germline lookup yields CDR1 SGHAT and CDR2 FQNNGV. CDR3 bases: TGTGCCAGCAGCTTAAGGGCCGGGACTACCTTCCAATTATACAATGAGCAGTTCTTC. Encoded protein: CASSLRAGTTFQLYNEQFF. Full variable domain (missing parts from reference TRBV11-2 and TRBJ2-1): EAGVAQSPRYKIIEKRQSVAFWCNPISGHATLYWYQQILGQGPKLLIQFQNNGVVDDSQLPKDRFSAERLKGVDSTLKIQPAKLEDSAVYLCASSLRAGTTFQLYNEQFFGPGTRLTVL.

The chain links TRBV7-9 to TRBJ2-2; D ambiguous. The CDR3 is 15 residues long. Germline V CDR1 and CDR2: SEHNR, FQNEAQ (reference sequence). V gave up 6 bases and J gave up 0 bases, with 11 bases separating them. CDR3 in DNA: TGTGCCAGCAGTCTCGGGCAGCCGAACACCGGGGAGCTGTTTTTT. Translating gives CASSLGQPNTGELFF.

The chain combines TRBV15 with TRBJ2-5; D may be TRBD1 (6 bases). CDR3 size: 14 residues. Trimming pared 4 bases from V and 4 bases from J, leaving 13 bases between. CDR1 and CDR2 from the germline V gene are LNHNV and YYDKDF (reference sequence). The DNA of the CDR3 is TGTGCCACCAGCAAAACAGGGATTGGAGAGACCCAGTACTTC. Translated, it gives CATSKTGIGETQYF.

This chain links TRBV10-3 with TRBJ2-1, with 8 bases lining up with TRBD2. The germline V gene encodes CDR1 ENHRY and CDR2 SYGVKD. V was pared by 2 bases and J by 3 bases, with 3 bases of the junction left unmatched. The CDR3 length is 15 residues. In nucleotides, the CDR3 is TGTGCCATCAGTGAGCGGGGGGGGTTCTACAATGAGCAGTTCTTC. It translates to CAISERGGFYNEQFF.

This clone was seen once. This chain uses TRBV27 with TRBJ2-5, with TRBD1 as a possible D gene (5 bases). This CDR3 comprises 11 residues. The V gene lost 2 bases and the J gene lost 7 bases, with 5 bases spanning the gap. In germline, CDR1 is MNHEY, CDR2 SMNVEV (reference sequence). The CDR3 sequence: CASSLGATQYF. The CDR3 DNA follows: TGTGCCAGCAGTTTAGGGGCGACCCAGTACTTC.

V and J are TRBV9 and TRBJ2-1, with D hard to call. Germline values: CDR1 SGDLS, CDR2 YYNGEE. The CDR3 is 19 residues long. The V and J ends lost 4 bases and 6 bases respectively, with 29 bases between them. The CDR3 here is CASSPRVYRLQELPNEQFF. The CDR3 coding sequence is TGTGCCAGCAGCCCTAGAGTCTATCGACTTCAGGAACTCCCCAATGAGCAGTTCTTC.

This CDR3 reads CASSEDRGGNEKLFF. Here the CDR3 DNA reads TGTGCCAGCAGTGAAGATAGGGGGGGTAATGAAAAACTGTTTTTT. This chain uses TRBV2 with TRBJ1-4, with a tentative D call TRBD1 (6 bases). Trimming left V 1 base short and J 4 bases short, with 10 bases between. The CDR3 extends over 15 amino acids. Germline V gene data show CDR1 as SNHLY and CDR2 as FYNNEI.

Points on this clone: The junction departs from the called germline gene at one end, perhaps through a read error. This rearrangement joins TRBV5-1 to TRBJ2-7, with TRBD2 matching over 8 bases. The CDR3 runs 14 residues. Germline V lookup: CDR1 SGHRS, CDR2 YFSETQ. In DNA form, the CDR3 reads TGCGCCAGCGGCTTGGGAAGCGGGAGATACGAGCAGTACTTC. It codes for CASGLGSGRYEQYF.